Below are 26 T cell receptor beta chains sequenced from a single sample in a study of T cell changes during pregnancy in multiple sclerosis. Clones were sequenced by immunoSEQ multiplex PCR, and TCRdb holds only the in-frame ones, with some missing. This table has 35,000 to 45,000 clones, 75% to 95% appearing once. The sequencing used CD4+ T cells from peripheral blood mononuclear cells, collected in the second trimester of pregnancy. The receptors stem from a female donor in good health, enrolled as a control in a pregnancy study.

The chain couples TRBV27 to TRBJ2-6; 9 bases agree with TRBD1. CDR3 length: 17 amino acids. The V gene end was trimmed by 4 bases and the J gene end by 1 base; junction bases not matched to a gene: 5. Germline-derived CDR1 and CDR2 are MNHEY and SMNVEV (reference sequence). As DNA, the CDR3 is TGTGCCAGCAGTTCGCGGGACAGGGATTCTGGGGCCAACGTCCTGACTTTC. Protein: CASSSRDRDSGANVLTF.

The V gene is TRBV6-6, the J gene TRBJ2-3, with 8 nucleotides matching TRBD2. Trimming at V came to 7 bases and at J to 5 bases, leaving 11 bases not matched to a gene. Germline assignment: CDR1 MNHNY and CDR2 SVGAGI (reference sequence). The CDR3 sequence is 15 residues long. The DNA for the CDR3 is TGTGCCAGCACTCGCTCGGGGGGGCTCGGAGATACGCAGTATTTT. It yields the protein CASTRSGGLGDTQYF.

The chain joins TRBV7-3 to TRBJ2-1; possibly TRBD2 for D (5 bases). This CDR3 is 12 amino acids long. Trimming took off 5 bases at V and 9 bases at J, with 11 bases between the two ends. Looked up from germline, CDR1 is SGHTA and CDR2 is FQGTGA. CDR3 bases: TGTGCCAGCAGCCCAATCGGGGTTGAGCAGTTCTTC. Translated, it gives CASSPIGVEQFF.

In DNA, the CDR3 is TGTGCCAGCAGAATCTGGGGGACAGGGTTTCACGAGCAGTACTTC. It codes for CASRIWGTGFHEQYF. The chain joins TRBV28 to TRBJ2-7; 9 bases map to TRBD1. V lost 6 bases, J lost 5 bases, and 11 bases stayed unmatched. Germline CDR1 is MDHEN and CDR2 is SYDVKM. The CDR3 has 15 amino acids.

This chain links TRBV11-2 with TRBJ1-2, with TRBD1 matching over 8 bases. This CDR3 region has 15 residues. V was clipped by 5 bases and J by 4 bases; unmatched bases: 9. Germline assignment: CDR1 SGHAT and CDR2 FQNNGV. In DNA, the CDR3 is TGTGCCAGCAGCGCAGGACAGGGCCTCGGCTATGGCTACACCTTC. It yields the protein CASSAGQGLGYGYTF. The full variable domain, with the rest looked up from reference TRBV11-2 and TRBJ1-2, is EAGVAQSPRYKIIEKRQSVAFWCNPISGHATLYWYQQILGQGPKLLIQFQNNGVVDDSQLPKDRFSAERLKGVDSTLKIQPAKLEDSAVYLCASSAGQGLGYGYTFGSGTRLTVV.

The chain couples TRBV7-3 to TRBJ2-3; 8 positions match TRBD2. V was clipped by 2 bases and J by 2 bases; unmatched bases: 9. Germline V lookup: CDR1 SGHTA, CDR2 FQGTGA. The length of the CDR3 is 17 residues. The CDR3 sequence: CASSLSPGGRLTDTQYF. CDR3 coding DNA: TGTGCCAGCAGCTTATCACCGGGCGGGAGGCTCACAGATACGCAGTATTTT.

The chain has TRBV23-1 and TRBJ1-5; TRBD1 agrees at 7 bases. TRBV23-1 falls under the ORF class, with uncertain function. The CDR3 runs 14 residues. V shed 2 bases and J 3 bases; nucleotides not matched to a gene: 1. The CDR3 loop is CASSQDRANQPQHF. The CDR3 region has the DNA TGCGCCAGCAGTCAAGACAGGGCCAATCAGCCCCAGCATTTT.

The CDR3 DNA reads TGTGCCAGCAGCGGTGGGGCGAAGCAGTACTTC. Translation gives CASSGGAKQYF. This rearrangement joins TRBV9 to TRBJ2-7; possibly TRBD1 for D (5 bases). Germline lookup yields CDR1 SGDLS and CDR2 YYNGEE. There are 11 residues in the CDR3. V gave up 3 bases and J gave up 8 bases, with 9 bases separating them.

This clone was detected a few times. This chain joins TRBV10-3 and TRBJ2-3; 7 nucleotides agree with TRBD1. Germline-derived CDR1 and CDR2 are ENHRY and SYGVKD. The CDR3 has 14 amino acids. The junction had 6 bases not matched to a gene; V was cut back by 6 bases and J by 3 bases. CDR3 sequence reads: CAISRTGQTDTQYF. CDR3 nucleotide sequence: TGTGCCATCAGCCGGACAGGCCAGACAGATACGCAGTATTTT.

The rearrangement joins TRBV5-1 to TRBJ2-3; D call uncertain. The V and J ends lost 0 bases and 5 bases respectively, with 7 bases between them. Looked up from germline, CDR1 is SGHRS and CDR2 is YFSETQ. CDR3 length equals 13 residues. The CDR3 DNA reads TGCGCCAGCAGCTTGGGCCGAGAAGATACGCAGTATTTT. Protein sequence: CASSLGREDTQYF.

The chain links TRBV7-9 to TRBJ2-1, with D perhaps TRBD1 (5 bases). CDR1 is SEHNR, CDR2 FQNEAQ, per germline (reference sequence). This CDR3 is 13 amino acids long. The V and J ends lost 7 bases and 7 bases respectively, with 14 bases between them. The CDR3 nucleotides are TGTGCCAGCACCTTTATGGGGCGGAATGAGCAGTTCTTC. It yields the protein CASTFMGRNEQFF.

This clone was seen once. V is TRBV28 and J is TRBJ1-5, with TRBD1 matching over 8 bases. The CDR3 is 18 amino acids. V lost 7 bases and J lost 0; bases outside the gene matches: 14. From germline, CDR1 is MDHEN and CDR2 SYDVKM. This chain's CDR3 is CASNPLDRALFSNQPQHF. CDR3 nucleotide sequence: TGTGCCAGCAACCCCCTGGACAGGGCCTTGTTTAGCAATCAGCCCCAGCATTTT.

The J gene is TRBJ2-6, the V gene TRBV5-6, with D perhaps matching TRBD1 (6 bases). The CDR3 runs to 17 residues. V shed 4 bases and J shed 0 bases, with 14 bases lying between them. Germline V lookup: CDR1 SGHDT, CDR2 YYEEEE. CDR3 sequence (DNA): TGTGCCAGCAGCGGCCAGGGGCCTTACTCTGGGGCCAACGTCCTGACTTTC. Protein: CASSGQGPYSGANVLTF.

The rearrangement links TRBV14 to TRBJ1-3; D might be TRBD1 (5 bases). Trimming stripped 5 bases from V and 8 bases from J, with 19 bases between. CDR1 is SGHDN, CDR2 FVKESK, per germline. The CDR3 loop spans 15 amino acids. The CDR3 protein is CASSSWGRALDTIYF. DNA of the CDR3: TGTGCCAGCAGCTCTTGGGGCAGGGCTTTGGACACCATATATTTT.

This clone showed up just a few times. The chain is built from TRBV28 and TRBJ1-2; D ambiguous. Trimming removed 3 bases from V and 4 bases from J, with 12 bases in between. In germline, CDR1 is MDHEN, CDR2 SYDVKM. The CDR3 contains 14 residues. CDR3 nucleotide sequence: TGTGCCAGCAGTTTGTCGAGCCAATCCTATGGCTACACCTTC. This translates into CASSLSSQSYGYTF.

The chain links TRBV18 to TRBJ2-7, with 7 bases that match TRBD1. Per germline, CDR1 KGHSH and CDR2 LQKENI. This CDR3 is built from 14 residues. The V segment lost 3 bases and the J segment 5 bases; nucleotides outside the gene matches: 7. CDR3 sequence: CASSPDRVAHEQYF. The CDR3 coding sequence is TGTGCCAGCTCACCTGACAGGGTAGCCCACGAGCAGTACTTC.

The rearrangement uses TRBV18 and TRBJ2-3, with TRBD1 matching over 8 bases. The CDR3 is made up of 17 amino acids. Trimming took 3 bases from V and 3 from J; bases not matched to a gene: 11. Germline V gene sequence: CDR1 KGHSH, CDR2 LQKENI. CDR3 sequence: CASSPLQGAIQTDTQYF. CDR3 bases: TGTGCCAGCTCACCCCTTCAGGGGGCTATTCAAACAGATACGCAGTATTTT.

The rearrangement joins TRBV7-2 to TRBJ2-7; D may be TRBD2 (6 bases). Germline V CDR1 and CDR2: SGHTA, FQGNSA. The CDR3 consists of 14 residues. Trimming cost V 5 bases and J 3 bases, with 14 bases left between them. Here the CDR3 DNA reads TGTGCCAGCAGCCGCGGGGCGGGGAACTACGAGCAGTACTTC. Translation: CASSRGAGNYEQYF.

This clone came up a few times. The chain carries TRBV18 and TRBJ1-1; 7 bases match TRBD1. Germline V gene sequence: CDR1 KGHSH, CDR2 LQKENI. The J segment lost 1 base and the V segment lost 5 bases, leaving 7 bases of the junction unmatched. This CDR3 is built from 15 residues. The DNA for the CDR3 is TGTGCCAGCTCAGCACAGGGACAGCCGAACACTGAAGCTTTCTTT. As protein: CASSAQGQPNTEAFF.

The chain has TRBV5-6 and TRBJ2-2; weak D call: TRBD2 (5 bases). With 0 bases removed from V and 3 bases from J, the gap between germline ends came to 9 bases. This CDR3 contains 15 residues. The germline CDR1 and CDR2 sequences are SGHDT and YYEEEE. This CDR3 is CASSLGTFYTGELFF. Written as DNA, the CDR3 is TGTGCCAGCAGCTTGGGGACTTTTTACACCGGGGAGCTGTTTTTT.

The CDR3 loop is CASSLEGAWGNTIYF. The CDR3, as DNA: TGTGCCAGCAGCTTAGAGGGGGCGTGGGGAAACACCATATATTTT. The V gene is TRBV7-9, the J gene TRBJ1-3, with 7 bases fitting TRBD1. Per the germline V gene, CDR1 is SEHNR and CDR2 is FQNEAQ (reference sequence). The CDR3 consists of 15 residues. V lost 1 base, J lost 4 bases, and 4 bases stayed unmatched.

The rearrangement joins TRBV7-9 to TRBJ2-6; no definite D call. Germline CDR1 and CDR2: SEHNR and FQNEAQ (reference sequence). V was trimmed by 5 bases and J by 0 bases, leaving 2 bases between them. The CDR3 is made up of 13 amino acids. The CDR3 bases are TGTGCCAGCAGCCGCTCTGGGGCCAACGTCCTGACTTTC. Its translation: CASSRSGANVLTF.

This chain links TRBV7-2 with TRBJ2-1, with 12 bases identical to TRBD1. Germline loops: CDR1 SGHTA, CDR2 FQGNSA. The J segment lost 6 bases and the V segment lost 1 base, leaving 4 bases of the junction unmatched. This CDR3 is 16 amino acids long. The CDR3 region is CASSLVGTGGLNEQFF. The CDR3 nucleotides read TGTGCCAGCAGCTTAGTTGGGACAGGGGGCCTCAATGAGCAGTTCTTC. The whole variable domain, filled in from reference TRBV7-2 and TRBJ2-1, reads GAGVSQSPSNKVTEKGKDVELRCDPISGHTALYWYRQSLGQGLEFLIYFQGNSAPDKSGLPSDRFSAERTGGSVSTLTIQRTQQEDSAVYLCASSLVGTGGLNEQFFGPGTRLTVL.

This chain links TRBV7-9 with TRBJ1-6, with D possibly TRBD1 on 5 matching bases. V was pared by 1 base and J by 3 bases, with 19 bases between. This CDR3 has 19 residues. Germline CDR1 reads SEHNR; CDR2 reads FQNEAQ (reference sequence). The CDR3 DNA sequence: TGTGCCAGCAGCTTAGTGCTCAGACTTGGGACTCGCTATAATTCACCCCTCCACTTT. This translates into CASSLVLRLGTRYNSPLHF.

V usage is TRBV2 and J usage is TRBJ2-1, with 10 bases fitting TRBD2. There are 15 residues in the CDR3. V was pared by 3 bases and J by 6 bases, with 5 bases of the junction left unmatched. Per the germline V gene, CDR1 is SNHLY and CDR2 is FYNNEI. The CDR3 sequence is CASSDVVAGGNEQFF. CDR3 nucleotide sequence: TGTGCCAGCAGTGATGTGGTAGCGGGGGGCAATGAGCAGTTCTTC. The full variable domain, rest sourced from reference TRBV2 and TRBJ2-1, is EPEVTQTPSHQVTQMGQEVILRCVPISNHLYFYWYRQILGQKVEFLVSFYNNEISEKSEIFDDQFSVERPDGSNFTLKIRSTKLEDSAMYFCASSDVVAGGNEQFFGPGTRLTVL.

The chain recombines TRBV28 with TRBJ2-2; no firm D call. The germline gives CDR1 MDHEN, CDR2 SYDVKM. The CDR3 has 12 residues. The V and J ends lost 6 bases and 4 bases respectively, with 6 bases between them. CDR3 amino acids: CASRERTGELFF. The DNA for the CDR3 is TGTGCCAGCAGGGAGCGCACCGGGGAGCTGTTTTTT.